This paragraph covers one T cell receptor beta chain sequence. Its antigen remains unidentified. The CDR3 contains 14 residues. V lost 5 bases to trimming and J lost 6 bases; unmatched junction nucleotides: 8. Germline CDR1 and CDR2: SGHTA and FQGNSA. Data came from immunoSEQ multiplex PCR; TCRdb stores just in-frame clones and leaves some out. Of about 58,000 clones in the sample, roughly 80% were seen once. These data originate in a study of early stage breast cancer tumors. Whole-study context: Among approximately 12 ER+/PR+/HER2- tumors, eight were ductal, four lobular. Study-wide results and caveats: In about 90% of the 16 patients, blood comparison separated tumor from normal breast. Tumors had around 2.3-fold higher T cell density than normal breast. Commonly generated sequences made up most enriched TCRB sequences shared between patients.

The rearrangement joins TRBV7-2 to TRBJ2-7; 9 positions match TRBD1. The sequence came from a person in their twenties or thirties with breast cancer. Sequenced material: blood. In DNA form, the CDR3 reads TGTGCCAGCAGCCAGGGACAGGGAATGGCCGAGCAGTACTTC. Amino acids: CASSQGQGMAEQYF.